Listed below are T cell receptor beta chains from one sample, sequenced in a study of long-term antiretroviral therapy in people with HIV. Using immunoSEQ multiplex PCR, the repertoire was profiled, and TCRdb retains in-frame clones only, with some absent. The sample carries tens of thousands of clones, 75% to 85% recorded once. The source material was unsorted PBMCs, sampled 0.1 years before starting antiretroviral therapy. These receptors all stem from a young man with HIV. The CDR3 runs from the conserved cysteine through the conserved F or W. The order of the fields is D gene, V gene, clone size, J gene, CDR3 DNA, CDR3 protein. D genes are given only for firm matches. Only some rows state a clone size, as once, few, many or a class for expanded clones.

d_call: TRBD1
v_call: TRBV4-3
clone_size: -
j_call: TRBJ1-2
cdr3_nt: TGCGCCAGCAGCCAAGATGGGTCAGGGGGCTATGGCTACACCTTC
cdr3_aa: CASSQDGSGGYGYTF

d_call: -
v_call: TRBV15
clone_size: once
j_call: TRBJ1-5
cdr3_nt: TGTGCCACCAGCAGAGATAGAGGGAATCAGCCCCAGCATTTT
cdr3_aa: CATSRDRGNQPQHF

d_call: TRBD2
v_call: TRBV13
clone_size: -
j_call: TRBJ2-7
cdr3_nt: TGTGCCAGCAGCTTAGGGGGACTAGCGGGAGACTACGAGCAGTACTTC
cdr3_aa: CASSLGGLAGDYEQYF

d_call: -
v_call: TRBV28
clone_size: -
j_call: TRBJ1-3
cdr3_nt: TGTGCCAGCAGTATCCCCAGAAGAAACACCATATATTTT
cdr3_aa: CASSIPRRNTIYF

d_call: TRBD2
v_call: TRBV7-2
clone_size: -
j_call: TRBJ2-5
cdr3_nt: TGTGCCAGCAGCCCGTGGCGGGGGGGCCAAGAGACCCAGTACTTC
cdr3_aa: CASSPWRGGQETQYF

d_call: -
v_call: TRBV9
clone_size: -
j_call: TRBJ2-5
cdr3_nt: TGTGCCAGCAGCGTAGAGCCAGGGGCACAAGAGACCCAGTACTTC
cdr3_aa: CASSVEPGAQETQYF

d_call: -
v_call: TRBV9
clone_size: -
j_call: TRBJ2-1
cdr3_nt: TGTGCCAGCAGCGCCGGGGATAGTCAATATGAGCAGTTCTTC
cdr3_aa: CASSAGDSQYEQFF

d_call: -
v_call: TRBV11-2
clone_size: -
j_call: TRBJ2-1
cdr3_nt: TGTGCCAGCAGCCCCGTTCGGCAGGGAAGCTACAATGAGCAGTTCTTC
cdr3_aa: CASSPVRQGSYNEQFF

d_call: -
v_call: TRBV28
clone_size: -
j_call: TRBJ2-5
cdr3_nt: TGTGCCACCAGCCCCTGGGTGACCGGGAGAAGAGAGACCCAGTACTTC
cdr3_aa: CATSPWVTGRRETQYF

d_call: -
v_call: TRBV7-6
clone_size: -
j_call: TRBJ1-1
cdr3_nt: TGTGCCAGCAGCTTAAGTGTGAACACTGAAGCTTTCTTT
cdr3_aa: CASSLSVNTEAFF

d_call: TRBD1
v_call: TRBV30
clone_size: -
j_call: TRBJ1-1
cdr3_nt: TGTGCCTGGAGTGGGCCCCTCGGAGGCAGGGGGCACACTGAAGCTTTCTTT
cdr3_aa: CAWSGPLGGRGHTEAFF

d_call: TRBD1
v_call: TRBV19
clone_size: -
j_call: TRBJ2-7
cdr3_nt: TGTGCCAGTAGTATAGGGGGACAGGCGTCCTACGAGCAGTACTTC
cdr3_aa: CASSIGGQASYEQYF

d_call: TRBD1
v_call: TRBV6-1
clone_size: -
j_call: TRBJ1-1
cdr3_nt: TGTGCCAGCAGTGAATGGACAGGGATGGCTGAAGCTTTCTTT
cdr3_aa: CASSEWTGMAEAFF

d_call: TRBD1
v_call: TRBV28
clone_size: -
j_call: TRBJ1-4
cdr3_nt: TGTGCCAGCAGCTCTTGGACAGGAGGCGAAAAACTGTTTTTT
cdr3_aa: CASSSWTGGEKLFF

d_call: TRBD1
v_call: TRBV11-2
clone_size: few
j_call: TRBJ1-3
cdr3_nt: TGTGCCAGCACCCAGGGGACAGGGAGAAACACCATATATTTT
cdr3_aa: CASTQGTGRNTIYF

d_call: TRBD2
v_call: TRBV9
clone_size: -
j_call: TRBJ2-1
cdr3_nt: TGTGCCAGCACTAGCGGGCTAACCCAATCCTACAATGAGCAGTTCTTC
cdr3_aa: CASTSGLTQSYNEQFF

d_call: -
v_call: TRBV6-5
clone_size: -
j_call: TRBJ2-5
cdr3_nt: TGTGCCAGCAGTGCAACATTAGGGGTTGGTGAGACCCAGTACTTC
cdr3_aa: CASSATLGVGETQYF

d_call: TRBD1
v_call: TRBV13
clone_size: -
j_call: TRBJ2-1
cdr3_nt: TGTGCCAGCAGCTTAGCGGGGACAGGCGACAATGAGCAGTTCTTC
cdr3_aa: CASSLAGTGDNEQFF

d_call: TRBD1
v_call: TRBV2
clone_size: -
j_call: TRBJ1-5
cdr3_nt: TGTGCCAGCGCTGGACAGGGTAGCAATCAGCCCCAGCATTTT
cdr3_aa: CASAGQGSNQPQHF

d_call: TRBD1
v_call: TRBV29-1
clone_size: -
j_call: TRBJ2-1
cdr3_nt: TGCAGCGTTGTGGGGACAGGGCATAACGCTGAGCAGTTCTTC
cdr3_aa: CSVVGTGHNAEQFF

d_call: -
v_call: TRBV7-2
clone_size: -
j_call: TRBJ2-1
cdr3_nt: TGTGCCAGCAGCTTAGCTCGCGGGGCAAGTAATGAGCAGTTCTTC
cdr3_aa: CASSLARGASNEQFF

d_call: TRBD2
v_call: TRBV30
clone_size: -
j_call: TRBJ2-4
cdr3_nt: TGTGCCTGGAGTGGGGGCGGGGGGAGGAACATTCAGTACTTC
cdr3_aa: CAWSGGGGRNIQYF

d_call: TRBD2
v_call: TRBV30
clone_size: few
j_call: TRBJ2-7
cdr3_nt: TGTGCCTGGAGTGTTGGTGCGGGAGTGATTTACGAGCAGTACTTC
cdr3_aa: CAWSVGAGVIYEQYF

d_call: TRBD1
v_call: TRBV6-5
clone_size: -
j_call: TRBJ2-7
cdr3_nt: TGTGCCAGCAGTAGGGGACAGGGCTCGTACGAGCAGTACTTC
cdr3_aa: CASSRGQGSYEQYF

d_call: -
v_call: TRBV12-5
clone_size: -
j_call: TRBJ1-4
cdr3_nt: TGTGCTAGTGCCGCCCCGGGGGGCCCAACTAATGAAAAACTGTTTTTT
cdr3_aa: CASAAPGGPTNEKLFF

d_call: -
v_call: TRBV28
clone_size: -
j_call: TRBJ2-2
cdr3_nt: TGTGCCAGCAGAGAGGGACTGGGGAACACCGGGGAGCTGTTTTTT
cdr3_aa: CASREGLGNTGELFF

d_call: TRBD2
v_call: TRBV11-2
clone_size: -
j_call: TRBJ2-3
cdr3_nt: TGTGCCAGCAGACCCCCCGGCGGGGGGGGGTCAGATACGCAGTATTTT
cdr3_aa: CASRPPGGGGSDTQYF

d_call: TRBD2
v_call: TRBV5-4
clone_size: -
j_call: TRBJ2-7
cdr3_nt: TGTGCCAGCAGCTTTGGGTCGGCAGCGGGAGGCCGAGAGCAGTACTTC
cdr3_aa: CASSFGSAAGGREQYF

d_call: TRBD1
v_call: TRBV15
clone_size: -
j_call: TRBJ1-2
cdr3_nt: TGTGCCACCAGCAGCATCCTGAATTCAGGGGGCTATGGCTACACCTTC
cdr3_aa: CATSSILNSGGYGYTF

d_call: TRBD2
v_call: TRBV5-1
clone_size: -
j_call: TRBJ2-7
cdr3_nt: TGCGCCAGCAGCTTGGCCCAGGTCAGGGGGCTAGCGGGAGTCACCAGGGACGAGCAGTACTTC
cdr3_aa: CASSLAQVRGLAGVTRDEQYF

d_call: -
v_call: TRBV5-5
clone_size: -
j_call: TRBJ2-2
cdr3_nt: TGTGCCAGCAGCTTGGGTCCAGTCAGGAACACCGGGGAGCTGTTTTTT
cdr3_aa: CASSLGPVRNTGELFF

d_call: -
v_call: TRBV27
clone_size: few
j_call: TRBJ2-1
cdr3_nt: TGTGCCAGCAGCCCCCTAGGTTTTGGGGAGCAGTTCTTC
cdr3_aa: CASSPLGFGEQFF

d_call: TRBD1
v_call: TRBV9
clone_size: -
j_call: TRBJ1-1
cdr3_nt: TGTGCCAGCAGCGCGCACAGGGGCACTGAAGCTTTCTTT
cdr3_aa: CASSAHRGTEAFF

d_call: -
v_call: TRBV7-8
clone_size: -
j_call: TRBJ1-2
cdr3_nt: TGTGCCACCGGGGGAATCGGCTATGGCTACACCTTC
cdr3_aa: CATGGIGYGYTF

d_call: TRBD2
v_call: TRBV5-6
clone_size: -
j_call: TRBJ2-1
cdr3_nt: TGTGCCACAAGCCCAGCGGGAGGTACTTCCTACAATGAGCAGTTCTTC
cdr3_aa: CATSPAGGTSYNEQFF

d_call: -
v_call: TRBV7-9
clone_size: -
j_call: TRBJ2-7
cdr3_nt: TGTGCCAGCAGCTCCGGGGCGCCCATTAGGCAGTACTTC
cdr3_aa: CASSSGAPIRQYF